This T cell receptor beta chain was captured in a study of blood T cell repertoires in COVID-19. Study at large: Whether acute or convalescent, the COVID-19 samples came from the United States, Italy and Spain. T cells, B-cell-depleted T cells, or PBMCs supplied cDNA or gDNA.

Original analysis: Amplified reference gene primers provided the basis for estimating nucleated cell counts. Assay used: immunoSEQ multiplex PCR; TCRdb lists only in-frame clones, some missing. Clonal size and the V and J genes are those of that table, whereas D and trimming came from the DNA. Among some 87,000 clones, about 89% were seen once, and the ten largest hold under 3.5%. This clone was seen a single time. The V segment lost 3 bases and the J segment 9 bases; nucleotides outside the gene matches: 7. The CDR3 contains 16 residues. Germline CDR1 reads SGHRS; CDR2 reads YFSETQ. The sequence was collected from a woman between 65 and 79 years old with acute or convalescent COVID-19. The sample taken for sequencing was peripheral blood. The rearrangement joins TRBV5-1 to TRBJ2-1; 15 bases align to TRBD2. CDR3 bases: TGCGCCAGCAGCTCAACGTGGACTAGCGGGGGGGGTGAGCAGTTCTTC. Translated, it gives CASSSTWTSGGGEQFF.